The next 28 T cell receptor beta chains were all read from a single sample in a study of shared clonotypes between healthy human individuals. Naive CD8 populations comprised CD45RO-negative cells positively selected for CCR7, excluding terminally differentiated effector memory CD45RA+ cells. Clones were read by immunoSEQ multiplex PCR, and TCRdb kept only the in-frame ones, dropping some. The profile shows about 820,000 clones, 80% to 95% of them singletons. Input material: naive CD8+ T cells sorted from blood. The receptors here all came from a man younger than 40 in good health.

The table lists this clone with a count of one. One junction end disagrees with the germline gene, perhaps due to a read error. DNA of the CDR3: TGCGCCAGCAGCCAAGATCGACAGGGGTGGAATACAGTTACGCAGTATTTT. It translates to CASSQDRQGWNTVTQYF. V is TRBV4-3 and J is TRBJ2-3; 8 bases align to TRBD1. Germline CDR1 is LGHNA and CDR2 is YSLEER. The CDR3 runs 17 residues.

The gene calls are TRBV27 and TRBJ1-1; the D is unclear. Germline assignment: CDR1 MNHEY and CDR2 SMNVEV (reference sequence). This CDR3 contains 14 residues. Trimming pared 6 bases from V and 1 base from J, leaving 12 bases between. CDR3 sequence reads: CASSRAARNTEAFF. In nucleotides, the CDR3 is TGTGCCAGCAGCCGGGCGGCCCGGAACACTGAAGCTTTCTTT.

The rearrangement joins TRBV27 to TRBJ2-1; the D gene is possibly TRBD2 (9 bases). The V gene's germline CDR1 is MNHEY and CDR2 SMNVEV (reference sequence). The CDR3 is 14 residues long. Trimming took 1 base from V and 10 from J, leaving 14 bases between them. The CDR3 DNA follows: TGTGCCAGCAGTTTATTAGCGGGGGACAGGGAGCAGTTCTTC. The encoded protein is CASSLLAGDREQFF.

V is TRBV11-2 and J is TRBJ2-5; 12 nucleotides agree with TRBD2. Per the germline V gene, CDR1 is SGHAT and CDR2 is FQNNGV. V lost 1 base to trimming and J lost 5 bases; unmatched junction nucleotides: 8. The CDR3 totals 17 residues. The CDR3 is CASSLGVGLAGSETQYF. The CDR3 DNA sequence: TGTGCCAGCAGCTTAGGGGTGGGACTAGCGGGTAGCGAGACCCAGTACTTC.

This chain links TRBV7-9 with TRBJ1-2, with D hard to call. Trimming left V 4 bases short and J 7 bases short, with 10 bases between. The CDR3 is 12 residues long. Germline V CDR1 and CDR2: SEHNR, FQNEAQ (reference sequence). In nucleotides, the CDR3 is TGTGCCAGCAGCTCTCCACAGTCTGGCTACACCTTC. The encoded protein is CASSSPQSGYTF.

V is TRBV7-9 and J is TRBJ2-1, with D hard to call. The V end was cut by 1 base, the J end by 7 bases, with 11 bases between. CDR1 is SEHNR, CDR2 FQNEAQ, per germline (reference sequence). The CDR3 covers 14 residues. The CDR3 region has the DNA TGTGCCAGCAGCTTAGTGGAGCATTATAATGAGCAGTTCTTC. Encoded protein: CASSLVEHYNEQFF.

This chain uses TRBV29-1 with TRBJ1-1, with 7 positions matching TRBD1. Germline V gene lookup returns CDR1 SQVTM and CDR2 ANQGSEA. The CDR3 length is 14 residues. J gave up 7 bases and V 5 bases, and 13 bases lay outside the gene matches. The CDR3 DNA follows: TGCAGCGTTCTGACAGGGAAAACTCTCAGTGAAGCTTTCTTT. Encoded protein: CSVLTGKTLSEAFF.

This clone has just one count. The V and J genes are TRBV7-3 and TRBJ2-1; D not certain. CDR3 length: 15 amino acids. Trimming removed 2 bases at V and 0 bases at J, with 8 bases between. Germline CDR1 is SGHTA and CDR2 is FQGTGA. The CDR3 here is CASSLYSSSYNEQFF. CDR3 DNA sequence: TGTGCCAGCAGCTTATACTCGAGCTCCTACAATGAGCAGTTCTTC.

This chain links TRBV7-9 with TRBJ2-7; 11 nucleotides agree with TRBD2. The V segment lost 0 bases and the J segment 3 bases; nucleotides outside the gene matches: 4. Germline assignment: CDR1 SEHNR and CDR2 FQNEAQ (reference sequence). The CDR3 has 16 amino acids. The CDR3 region is CASSLALAGGGYEQYF. In DNA form, the CDR3 reads TGTGCCAGCAGCTTAGCCTTAGCGGGAGGGGGCTACGAGCAGTACTTC. Full variable domain (remainder filled in from reference TRBV7-9 and TRBJ2-7): DTGVSQNPRHKITKRGQNVTFRCDPISEHNRLYWYRQTLGQGPEFLTYFQNEAQLEKSRLLSDRFSAERPKGSFSTLEIQRTEQGDSAMYLCASSLALAGGGYEQYFGPGTRLTVT.

This sequence joins TRBV29-1 and TRBJ2-1, with D perhaps TRBD1 (5 bases). This CDR3 is built from 15 residues. Trimming left V 0 bases short and J 6 bases short, with 15 bases between. Per the germline V gene, CDR1 is SQVTM and CDR2 is ANQGSEA. The CDR3 spells CSVEENQFQGNEQFF. CDR3 nucleotides: TGCAGCGTTGAAGAGAACCAGTTCCAGGGCAATGAGCAGTTCTTC.

The genes are TRBV7-9 and TRBJ1-5; D not resolved. The CDR3 totals 14 residues. The V end was cut by 1 base, the J end by 6 bases, with 10 bases between. From germline, CDR1 is SEHNR and CDR2 FQNEAQ (reference sequence). Here the CDR3 reads CASSLGYSPQPQHF. The DNA for the CDR3 is TGTGCCAGCAGCTTAGGCTATTCCCCTCAGCCCCAGCATTTT.

The gene calls are TRBV5-1 and TRBJ2-7; TRBD2 agrees at 10 bases. With V trimmed by 2 bases and J by 3 bases, 2 bases remained unmatched. The CDR3 runs 14 residues. CDR1 is SGHRS and CDR2 is YFSETQ in the germline V gene. The CDR3 DNA is TGCGCCAGCAGCTTCGGGACTAGCGTCTACGAGCAGTACTTC. Translated, it gives CASSFGTSVYEQYF. The full variable domain, completed using reference TRBV5-1 and TRBJ2-7, is KAGVTQTPRYLIKTRGQQVTLSCSPISGHRSVSWYQQTPGQGLQFLFEYFSETQRNKGNFPGRFSGRQFSNSRSEMNVSTLELGDSALYLCASSFGTSVYEQYFGPGTRLTVT.

This sequence joins TRBV29-1 and TRBJ2-6, with unresolved D. Trimming shortened V by 3 bases and J by 3 bases, and 9 bases separated the two germline ends. This CDR3 contains 14 residues. Germline CDR1 SQVTM, CDR2 ANQGSEA. The CDR3, as DNA: TGCAGCGTTGACCTGGGTTTTGGGGCCAACGTCCTGACTTTC. Residues: CSVDLGFGANVLTF.

The CDR3 coding sequence is TGCAGCGTTCAGCTAGCGGGAAAGAGCTCCTACAATGAGCAGTTCTTC. Protein product: CSVQLAGKSSYNEQFF. The chain is built from TRBV29-1 and TRBJ2-1; TRBD2 matches at 9 bases. Losses at the gene ends were 5 bases for V and 0 bases for J; bases not matched to a gene: 8. The CDR3 is 16 amino acids. Germline V lookup: CDR1 SQVTM, CDR2 ANQGSEA.

J is TRBJ2-7 and V is TRBV6-6; D is ambiguous. Trimming removed 4 bases from V and 0 bases from J, with 10 bases in between. Germline V gene lookup returns CDR1 MNHNY and CDR2 SVGAGI (reference sequence). The CDR3 spans 14 residues. DNA for the CDR3: TGTGCCAGCAGTTTTTCCCCCTACTCCTACGAGCAGTACTTC. Protein product: CASSFSPYSYEQYF.

The CDR3 bases are TGTGCCAGCAGCCAAGATCCCGCGGTCGGAGATACGCAGTATTTT. It specifies CASSQDPAVGDTQYF. The chain employs TRBV4-2 and TRBJ2-3; no reliable D call. Trimming shortened V by 0 bases and J by 5 bases, and 12 bases separated the two germline ends. The CDR3 extends over 15 amino acids. Germline lookup yields CDR1 LGHNA and CDR2 YNFKEQ.

Details on this clone: Additional DNA sequences in this sample encode the identical CDR3. The genes are TRBV6-6 and TRBJ2-7; D unresolved. Trimming cost V 3 bases and J 3 bases, with 6 bases left between them. Germline CDR1 reads MNHNY; CDR2 reads SVGAGI (reference sequence). The CDR3 loop spans 12 amino acids. The CDR3 coding sequence is TGTGCCAGCAGTTATCTGATCTACGAGCAGTACTTC. Its protein is CASSYLIYEQYF.

The CDR3 bases are TGTGCCAGCAGCTTGACGGAGAGGATCTACGAGCAGTACTTC. Translating it yields CASSLTERIYEQYF. The chain has TRBV5-4 and TRBJ2-7; D uncertain. Germline V gene lookup returns CDR1 SGHNT and CDR2 YYREEE (reference sequence). This CDR3 spans 14 amino acids. Between the trimmed V and J ends, which lost 1 base and 3 bases, there was a span of 11 bases.

The J gene is TRBJ2-2, the V gene TRBV7-2; 12 bases are a match to TRBD2. The CDR3 has 19 amino acids. Germline V CDR1 and CDR2: SGHTA, FQGNSA. The junction had 10 bases not matched to a gene; V was cut back by 5 bases and J by 0 bases. As DNA, the CDR3 is TGTGCCAGCAGCCGCCTCGGACTAGCGGGGAACGCGAACACCGGGGAGCTGTTTTTT. Protein sequence: CASSRLGLAGNANTGELFF.

This chain connects TRBV13 to TRBJ2-1; D is undetermined. The CDR3 has 10 residues. CDR1 PRHDT and CDR2 FYEKMQ come from the germline V gene (reference sequence). Trimming stripped 5 bases from V and 6 bases from J, with 2 bases between. CDR3 residues: CASSPNEQFF. The CDR3 region has the DNA TGTGCCAGCAGCCCCAATGAGCAGTTCTTC.

This chain joins TRBV27 and TRBJ2-7; no clear D. CDR1 and CDR2 (germline): MNHEY, SMNVEV (reference sequence). Trimming shortened V by 2 bases and J by 0 bases, and 14 bases separated the two germline ends. CDR3 length equals 16 residues. The DNA for the CDR3 is TGTGCCAGCAGTTTAGCTCCGCCCTGGACCTCCTACGAGCAGTACTTC. It translates to CASSLAPPWTSYEQYF.

The rearrangement joins TRBV6-6 to TRBJ2-7; tentatively, D is TRBD2 (6 bases). The V and J ends lost 7 bases and 2 bases respectively, with 12 bases between them. CDR3 size: 13 residues. Germline V gene sequence: CDR1 MNHNY, CDR2 SVGAGI (reference sequence). The CDR3 sequence: CASTHTGAYEQYF. DNA for the CDR3: TGTGCCAGCACCCACACGGGGGCCTACGAGCAGTACTTC.

The gene calls are TRBV5-5 and TRBJ2-5; no reliable D call. The V end lost 2 bases, the J end lost 1 base, and 18 bases lay between the germline ends. The CDR3 length is 17 residues. The germline gives CDR1 SGHKS, CDR2 YYEKEE (reference sequence). CDR3 protein: CASSFDPLEAPQETQYF. In DNA form, the CDR3 reads TGTGCCAGCAGCTTCGATCCCCTCGAAGCGCCCCAAGAGACCCAGTACTTC.

This sequence joins TRBV6-6 and TRBJ2-1, with 8 bases identical to TRBD2. CDR3 length: 12 residues. Germline loops: CDR1 MNHNY, CDR2 SVGAGI (reference sequence). The junction had 4 bases not matched to a gene; V was cut back by 5 bases and J by 10 bases. CDR3 bases: TGTGCCAGCAGTCCCGCGGGAGGAGAGCAGTTCTTC. This encodes CASSPAGGEQFF.

The chain carries TRBV29-1 and TRBJ2-2; D is uncertain. CDR1 is SQVTM and CDR2 is ANQGSEA in the germline V gene. CDR3 length: 13 residues. V was pared by 5 bases and J by 1 base, with 8 bases between. The CDR3 sequence is CSVLTRNTGELFF. The CDR3 DNA reads TGCAGCGTTCTAACTCGGAACACCGGGGAGCTGTTTTTT.

This sequence joins TRBV27 and TRBJ2-1, with D perhaps TRBD1 (5 bases). Germline V gene lookup returns CDR1 MNHEY and CDR2 SMNVEV (reference sequence). The V and J ends lost 3 bases and 7 bases respectively, with 13 bases between them. The CDR3 has 14 amino acids. CDR3 sequence: CASSFGAGWNEQFF. DNA of the CDR3: TGTGCCAGCAGTTTTGGTGCAGGGTGGAATGAGCAGTTCTTC.

This chain uses TRBV14 with TRBJ1-4; no clear D. V shed 2 bases and J shed 6 bases, with 13 bases lying between them. Per the germline V gene, CDR1 is SGHDN and CDR2 is FVKESK. There are 15 residues in the CDR3. CDR3 residues: CASSQIAGLDEKLFF. The CDR3 DNA sequence: TGTGCCAGCAGCCAAATTGCGGGTTTGGATGAAAAACTGTTTTTT.

V and J are TRBV7-9 and TRBJ2-7, with 8 bases matching TRBD1. Germline V lookup: CDR1 SEHNR, CDR2 FQNEAQ (reference sequence). The CDR3 totals 14 residues. The V segment lost 5 bases and the J segment 4 bases; nucleotides outside the gene matches: 7. The CDR3 region is CASSNGQGEYEQYF. The CDR3 nucleotides read TGTGCCAGCAGCAACGGACAGGGAGAGTACGAGCAGTACTTC.